The 24 T cell receptor beta chains listed next were all sequenced from one sample in a study of shared clonotypes between healthy human individuals. Assay used: immunoSEQ multiplex PCR; TCRdb lists only in-frame clones, some missing. The data show about 2.1 million clones, 80% to 95% seen once. The naive CD8 subset, CD45RO-negative cells positively selected for CCR7, excluded terminally differentiated effector memory CD45RA+ cells. Source material: naive CD8+ T cells from PBMCs. The receptors were sampled from a young man in good health. Some clones in this sample may be carry-over from other donors' samples.

With respect to this clone: The sample holds other DNA sequences that translate to the same CDR3. J is TRBJ2-7 and V is TRBV5-1; 10 nucleotides agree with TRBD2. Trimming cost V 1 base and J 6 bases; bases outside gene matches: 4. This CDR3 region has 14 residues. Germline V lookup: CDR1 SGHRS, CDR2 YFSETQ. CDR3 nucleotide sequence: TGCGCCAGCAGCTTGTTAGCGGGAGGAGGCGAGCAGTACTTC. This gives the protein CASSLLAGGGEQYF.

The rearrangement uses TRBV19 and TRBJ2-1; D possibly corresponds to TRBD1 (6 bases). The V end lost 4 bases, the J end lost 10 bases, and 11 bases lay between the germline ends. The CDR3 contains 12 residues. Germline V gene sequence: CDR1 LNHDA, CDR2 SQIVND (reference sequence). The CDR3 loop reads CASSTLDREQFF. The CDR3 DNA follows: TGTGCCAGTAGTACCCTGGACAGAGAGCAGTTCTTC.

The chain carries TRBV30 and TRBJ2-1; D is undetermined. The CDR3 runs to 14 residues. With 4 bases removed from V and 10 bases from J, the gap between germline ends came to 20 bases. Germline values: CDR1 GTSNPN, CDR2 SVGIG (reference sequence). CDR3 sequence (DNA): TGTGCCTGGACCTTGCCTAATGGGGTCCGGGAGCAGTTCTTC. It is translated as CAWTLPNGVREQFF.

The chain carries TRBV7-9 and TRBJ2-1; D might be TRBD2 (6 bases). Germline CDR1 is SEHNR and CDR2 is FQNEAQ (reference sequence). The ends were cut back, 5 bases at V and 10 bases at J, with 9 bases in the middle. The CDR3 totals 11 residues. The CDR3 DNA is TGTGCCAGCAGCCAGGGAGGCGAGCAGTTCTTC. Encoded protein: CASSQGGEQFF.

The chain recombines TRBV27 with TRBJ2-7; D gene uncertain. Deletions cut 2 bases from V and 5 bases from J, with 19 bases between. Germline CDR1 reads MNHEY; CDR2 reads SMNVEV (reference sequence). This CDR3 region has 16 residues. In DNA, the CDR3 is TGTGCCAGCAGTTTAATAACAGCAACAGCTATTGACGAGCAGTACTTC. Translating gives CASSLITATAIDEQYF.

This clone was picked up one time. The rearrangement joins TRBV11-2 to TRBJ1-1; D is unclear. Germline loops: CDR1 SGHAT, CDR2 FQNNGV. CDR3 length: 15 amino acids. The V gene lost 1 base and the J gene lost 1 base, with 10 bases spanning the gap. CDR3 nucleotide sequence: TGTGCCAGCAGCTTAGGGGTCATCAAGAACACTGAAGCTTTCTTT. As protein: CASSLGVIKNTEAFF.

V usage is TRBV5-6 and J usage is TRBJ2-7, with D perhaps TRBD1 (6 bases). Germline loops: CDR1 SGHDT, CDR2 YYEEEE. Deletions cut 2 bases from V and 5 bases from J, with 11 bases between. The length of the CDR3 is 13 residues. The CDR3 region has the DNA TGTGCCAGCAGCTTTGGCAGGGGCAACGAGCAGTACTTC. Amino acids: CASSFGRGNEQYF. Together with reference TRBV5-6 and TRBJ2-7, the CDR3 gives the full variable domain: DAGVTQSPTHLIKTRGQQVTLRCSPKSGHDTVSWYQQALGQGPQFIFQYYEEEERQRGNFPDRFSGHQFPNYSSELNVNALLLGDSALYLCASSFGRGNEQYFGPGTRLTVT.

CDR3 nucleotide sequence: TGTGCCAGCAGCCCGGGACTAGCGGGAGGGCCCATTCCATCCGAGCAGTACTTC. Encoded protein: CASSPGLAGGPIPSEQYF. The gene calls are TRBV14 and TRBJ2-7; 16 bases are a match to TRBD2. The CDR3 has 18 amino acids. Germline assignment: CDR1 SGHDN and CDR2 FVKESK. V trimming: 4 bases; J trimming: 6 bases; junction bases outside the gene matches: 12.

The chain is built from TRBV5-5 and TRBJ1-5; D is unresolved. The germline gives CDR1 SGHKS, CDR2 YYEKEE (reference sequence). Trimming took off 3 bases at V and 5 bases at J, with 15 bases between the two ends. The CDR3 is 15 residues long. CDR3 sequence reads: CASSSARELHQPQHF. The CDR3 DNA reads as TGTGCCAGCAGCTCGGCTAGGGAGCTCCATCAGCCCCAGCATTTT.

V is TRBV6-5 and J is TRBJ2-3, with a possible D match to TRBD1 (5 bases). Germline assignment: CDR1 MNHEY and CDR2 SVGAGI. The V end lost 7 bases, the J end lost 1 base, and 12 bases lay between the germline ends. This CDR3 is built from 14 residues. The CDR3 here is CASTNVRGTDTQYF. For the CDR3, the DNA is TGTGCCAGCACCAACGTCAGGGGCACAGATACGCAGTATTTT.

The rearrangement uses TRBV28 and TRBJ1-4; 7 bases line up with TRBD1. CDR3 length: 14 residues. Germline assignment: CDR1 MDHEN and CDR2 SYDVKM. J lost 3 bases, V lost 6 bases, and 4 bases had no gene match. The CDR3: CASSQGQPNEKLFF. The CDR3 DNA reads TGTGCCAGCAGCCAGGGACAGCCTAATGAAAAACTGTTTTTT.

Points on this clone: The same CDR3 arises from other DNA sequences in this sample as well. The chain recombines TRBV7-3 with TRBJ2-3; 7 bases line up with TRBD1. J was trimmed by 0 bases and V by 3 bases; bases with no gene match: 3. This CDR3 is built from 15 residues. Germline CDR1 SGHTA, CDR2 FQGTGA. This CDR3 reads CASSLTGISTDTQYF. In DNA form, the CDR3 reads TGTGCCAGCAGCTTGACAGGGATCAGCACAGATACGCAGTATTTT.

The rearrangement links TRBV4-3 to TRBJ1-2; a weak D match, TRBD1 (5 bases). Germline V gives CDR1 LGHNA, CDR2 YSLEER. CDR3 length: 16 residues. The germline V and J ends were trimmed by 1 base and 2 bases, with 14 bases remaining between them. In DNA form, the CDR3 reads TGCGCCAGCAGCCAAGTCTTTAGGGGCGCAAACTATGGCTACACCTTC. Its translation is CASSQVFRGANYGYTF.

Of note for this clone: At the DNA level, this CDR3 is encoded by other sequences in the same sample as well. J is TRBJ2-3 and V is TRBV10-1; a weak D match, TRBD2 (6 bases). Germline-derived CDR1 and CDR2 are WNHNN and SYGVQD (reference sequence). Trimming cost V 6 bases and J 5 bases, with 9 bases left between them. The CDR3 runs to 12 residues. CDR3 region: CASSRAGDTQYF. The CDR3 region has the DNA TGCGCCAGCAGCCGAGCGGGAGATACGCAGTATTTT.

V is TRBV11-2 and J is TRBJ2-1; D is ambiguous. Trimming left V 1 base short and J 9 bases short, with 4 bases between. This CDR3 comprises 11 residues. Germline V CDR1 and CDR2: SGHAT, FQNNGV. CDR3 in amino acids: CASSLAVEQFF. CDR3 DNA sequence: TGTGCCAGCAGCTTAGCCGTTGAGCAGTTCTTC.

The chain combines TRBV27 with TRBJ2-2; 14 positions match TRBD2. This CDR3 spans 17 amino acids. With V trimmed by 3 bases and J by 4 bases, 4 bases remained unmatched. Germline-derived CDR1 and CDR2 are MNHEY and SMNVEV (reference sequence). Here the CDR3 reads CASSLGLAGVTTGELFF. Written as DNA, the CDR3 is TGTGCCAGCAGTTTGGGACTAGCGGGAGTGACCACCGGGGAGCTGTTTTTT.

J is TRBJ2-3 and V is TRBV9, with unresolved D. Germline V CDR1 and CDR2: SGDLS, YYNGEE. This CDR3 region has 14 residues. V was shortened by 3 bases and J by 0 bases, with 8 bases between the two germline ends. The CDR3 spells CASSGYTSTDTQYF. CDR3 nucleotides: TGTGCCAGCAGCGGATACACTAGCACAGATACGCAGTATTTT.

The genes are TRBV7-9 and TRBJ2-1; TRBD2 is a possible D gene (6 bases). The germline V gene encodes CDR1 SEHNR and CDR2 FQNEAQ (reference sequence). Trimming pared 5 bases from V and 9 bases from J, leaving 23 bases between. CDR3 length equals 16 residues. CDR3 DNA sequence: TGTGCCAGCAGCATAGGTAGCGGTTATTTGGTTGTTGAGCAGTTCTTC. Protein sequence: CASSIGSGYLVVEQFF.

The chain has TRBV4-2 and TRBJ2-7; D gene ambiguous. CDR1 and CDR2 from the germline V gene are LGHNA and YNFKEQ. V was clipped by 0 bases and J by 7 bases, with 10 bases between them. This CDR3 spans 13 amino acids. CDR3 in DNA: TGTGCCAGCAGCCAAGAACTTAGGGAAGAGCAGTACTTC. Protein product: CASSQELREEQYF.

The chain joins TRBV6-1 to TRBJ2-5, with 9 bases identical to TRBD1. CDR1 MNHNS and CDR2 SASEGT come from the germline V gene. With 8 bases clipped from V and 5 bases from J, the junction kept 6 bases outside the gene matches. The CDR3 totals 13 residues. The CDR3 DNA sequence: TGTGCCAGCGGAGGGGACAGGGCGGAGACCCAGTACTTC. Protein product: CASGGDRAETQYF.

This rearrangement joins TRBV2 to TRBJ2-3; TRBD1 aligns across 7 bases. The V segment lost 8 bases and the J segment 1 base; nucleotides outside the gene matches: 6. Germline V CDR1 and CDR2: SNHLY, FYNNEI. The CDR3 totals 14 residues. The CDR3 region is CASGPGTGTDTQYF. The CDR3 DNA is TGTGCCAGCGGACCCGGGACAGGCACAGATACGCAGTATTTT.

This chain connects TRBV7-2 to TRBJ2-3; unclear D gene. The V gene lost 5 bases and the J gene lost 2 bases, with 8 bases spanning the gap. There are 13 residues in the CDR3. From germline, CDR1 is SGHTA and CDR2 FQGNSA. The CDR3 loop is CASSLLLTDTQYF. The CDR3 DNA is TGTGCCAGCAGCCTCCTTCTCACAGATACGCAGTATTTT.

The V call is TRBV9, the J call TRBJ2-7; TRBD1 matches 8 bases. The germline V gene has CDR1 SGDLS and CDR2 YYNGEE. This CDR3 is 15 amino acids long. V shed 3 bases, J shed 4 bases, and the junction held 9 bases outside the gene matches. In nucleotides, the CDR3 is TGTGCCAGCAGCGGAGGACAGGGAATGTGGTACGAGCAGTACTTC. Translation: CASSGGQGMWYEQYF.

This chain connects TRBV13 to TRBJ2-2, with D unresolved. This CDR3 has 11 amino acids. V was cut by 5 bases and J by 6 bases, with 4 bases left in between. Germline CDR1 PRHDT, CDR2 FYEKMQ (reference sequence). In nucleotides, the CDR3 is TGTGCCAGCAGCCCTGCCGGGGAGCTGTTTTTT. Amino acids: CASSPAGELFF.